There are many counts of the clone carrying this T cell receptor beta chain. Antigen: not known. This entry belongs to a study of naive and memory T cell subsets. General study findings and limits: Gini index rose across naive, CM, EM and EMRA in CD4 and CD8. Over 95% of naive TCR sequences appeared only once after error correction, unlike memory subsets. A few larger clonotypes appeared in naive repertoires, especially CD8, possibly memory cells re-expressing CD45RA.

Both TRBC1 and TRBC2 were covered by a beta constant-region primer of two equimolar oligonucleotides. The ligated cDNA underwent four PCR rounds using SP2 and nested alpha and beta constant-region primers. TCRdb redid the calling of the UMI-ligation and nested PCR reads with MiXCR, one entry per CDR3 protein. The sample records roughly 100,000 distinct CDR3 sequences, around 15% being singletons. CDR3 length: 18 amino acids. V was clipped by 3 bases and J by 3 bases; unmatched bases: 16. Germline V gene lookup returns CDR1 SGHNT and CDR2 YYREEE (reference sequence). The sequence derives from a human donor in good health. The rearrangement uses TRBV5-4 and TRBJ2-3; 7 bases agree with TRBD2. Sequenced material: naive CD8+ T cells from blood. CDR3 loop: CASSSPSSLAGETDTQYF. For the CDR3, the DNA is TGTGCCAGCAGCTCCCCTTCTTCTTTGGCGGGAGAGACAGATACGCAGTATTTT.